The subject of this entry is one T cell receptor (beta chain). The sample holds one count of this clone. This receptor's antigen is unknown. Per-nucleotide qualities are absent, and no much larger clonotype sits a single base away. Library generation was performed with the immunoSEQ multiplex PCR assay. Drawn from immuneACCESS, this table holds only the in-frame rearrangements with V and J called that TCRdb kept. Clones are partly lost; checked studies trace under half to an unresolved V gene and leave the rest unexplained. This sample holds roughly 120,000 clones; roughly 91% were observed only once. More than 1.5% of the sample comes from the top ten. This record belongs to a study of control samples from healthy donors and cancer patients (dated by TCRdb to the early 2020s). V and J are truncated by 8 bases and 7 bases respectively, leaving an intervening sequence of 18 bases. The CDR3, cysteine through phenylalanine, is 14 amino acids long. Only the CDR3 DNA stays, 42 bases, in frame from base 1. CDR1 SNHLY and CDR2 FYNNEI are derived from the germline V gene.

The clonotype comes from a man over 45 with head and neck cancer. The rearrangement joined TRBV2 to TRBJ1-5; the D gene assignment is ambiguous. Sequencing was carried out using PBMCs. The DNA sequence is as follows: TGTGCCAGCCTTCTTCGACCGGAGGGACAGCCCCAGCATTTT. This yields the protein CASLLRPEGQPQHF.